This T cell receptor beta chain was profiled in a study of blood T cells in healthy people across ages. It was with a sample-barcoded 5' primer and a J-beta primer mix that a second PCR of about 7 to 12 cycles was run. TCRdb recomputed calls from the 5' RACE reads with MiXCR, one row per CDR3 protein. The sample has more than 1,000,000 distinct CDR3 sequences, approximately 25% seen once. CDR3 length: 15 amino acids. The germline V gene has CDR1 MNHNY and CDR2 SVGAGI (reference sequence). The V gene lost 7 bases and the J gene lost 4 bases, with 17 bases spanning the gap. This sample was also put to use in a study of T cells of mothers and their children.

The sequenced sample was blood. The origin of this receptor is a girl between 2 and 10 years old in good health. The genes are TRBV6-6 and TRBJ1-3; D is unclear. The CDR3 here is CASILGWAEGNTIYF. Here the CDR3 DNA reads TGTGCCAGCATCCTAGGTTGGGCGGAAGGAAACACCATATATTTT.